The sequence of this T cell receptor (beta chain) was determined in a study of monozygotic twins with inflammatory bowel disease. Comments on this clonotype: Its target is unknown.

Germline loops: CDR1 MNHEY, CDR2 SVGEGT. This CDR3 spans 17 amino acids. Study-wide findings and caveats: Treatment differences in immunosuppression may have added variability to the repertoires of patients.

TCRdb derives one entry per CDR3 protein from the 5' RACE reads, leaving out DNA. The specimen's table records 150,000 to 200,000 distinct CDR3 sequences. This clonotype was sampled from a human donor with ulcerative colitis or Crohn's disease, or a healthy co-twin of an affected twin (not recorded which). V is TRBV6-2 or TRBV6-3 and J is TRBJ2-7; TCRdb calls TRBD1, which cannot be checked without DNA. The sample taken for sequencing was blood. CDR3: CASSYTVGRPSSYEQYF.